This T cell receptor (beta chain) derives from a study of metastatic and nonmetastatic thyroid tumors. Study background: Comparison of repertoires was carried out across blood and tumor or nodule tissue from malignant and benign thyroid patients. Broader study findings: Reported TCR beta diversity, measured in blood and tumor, was significantly higher for malignant thyroid tumors than for benign nodules.

The CDR3 runs to 18 residues. The germline gives CDR1 SGHNT, CDR2 YYREEE (reference sequence). Remarks on this clone: The antigen remains unidentified. Its ends do not fully match the called genes, so a read error is possible.

None of the patients had undergone any treatment ahead of thyroid surgery. Original methodology: A distant-metastasis classifier for papillary thyroid cancer was built using CDR3 differences across clinicopathological groups. TCRdb reanalyzed the PCR reads with MiXCR. The V and J calls and clone size come from TCRdb's table, not from the authors' own analysis. This sample carries about 92,000 clones, about 16% of them seen once, and the ten largest clones take about 3.6%. Sequenced material: blood. This clonotype was sampled from a female donor with papillary thyroid cancer or a benign thyroid nodule (not recorded which). Some clones in this sample may be carry-over from other donors' samples. The chain links TRBV5-4 to TRBJ2-1; TRBD2 matches at 7 bases. The CDR3, as DNA: TGTGCCATCAGCTCCTGGGGCGGTAGCGGGTGGTTCTACAATGAGCAGTTCTTC. As protein: CAISSWGGSGWFYNEQFF.